The entry below describes one T cell receptor (beta chain). Its target is not known. The source of the sample is a study of glioma-infiltrating T cells. Study-wide results and caveats: Tissue-blood divergence was below expectation in non-neoplastic patients, above in gliomas. Very few CDR3 sequences were shared between tissue and blood.

CDR1 is SGHAT, CDR2 FQNNGV, per germline. After removal of 5 bases from V and 7 bases from J, the junction contained 8 bases not matched to a gene. The CDR3 runs 15 residues. Amplification of TCR alpha and beta CDR3 regions from RNA used iRepertoire nested multiplex PCR. One-step reverse transcription and amplification started from approximately 100-400 ng of tissue mRNA or PBMC total RNA. Each CDR3 protein is one row after TCRdb ran MiXCR on the multiplex PCR reads. The top ten hold about a quarter of the sample, which has about 130,000 distinct CDR3 sequences, more than 20% seen once. Material for sequencing was glioma tissue, nonneoplastic brain tissue, or PBMCs (not recorded which). The rearrangement links TRBV11-2 to TRBJ1-6, with 7 bases lining up with TRBD1. The clonotype comes from a human donor with low-grade glioma or glioblastoma, undergoing nonglioma brain surgery, or in good health (not recorded which). CDR3 in DNA: TGTGCCAGCAGCGCCAACAGGGGACGGAATTCACCCCTCCACTTT. Translating gives CASSANRGRNSPLHF.